In this sample, the clone carrying this T cell receptor (beta chain) turned up many times. Its cognate antigen is unknown. These data originate in a study of blood T cells in healthy people across ages. Study-wide results and limits: Roughly linear declines in TCR beta diversity per million T cells occurred with age. Both higher diversity and more naive CD4+ cells marked long-lived donors when set against aged donors.

The second PCR ran roughly 7 to 11 cycles with a sample-barcoded 5' primer and J-beta primers. Tagging of each cDNA molecule was performed by a template-switch adaptor with 12 random nucleotides. Every sample gave at least 2.5 million paired-end reads containing CDR3. TCRdb reprocessed the 5' RACE reads with MiXCR, giving one entry per CDR3 protein. The sample lists hundreds of thousands of distinct CDR3 sequences, approximately 30% occurring once. V was shortened by 3 bases and J by 4 bases, with 15 bases between the two germline ends. Germline CDR1 and CDR2: SQVTM and ANQGSEA. The CDR3 totals 14 residues.

This sequence was found in a woman of 80 years or more in good health. The sample comprised blood. The chain carries TRBV29-1 and TRBJ1-2; D call uncertain. In DNA form, the CDR3 reads TGCAGCGTTGAGAGTCTTCGGCGGACCTATGGCTACACCTTC. It codes for CSVESLRRTYGYTF.